The 18 T cell receptor beta chains below were found in one sample sequenced in a study of regulatory T cells in long-lasting Graves disease. Libraries of TCR beta came from iRepertoire HTBI primers plus Arm-PCR of CDR3 regions. TCRdb recomputed calls from the multiplex PCR reads with MiXCR, one row per CDR3 protein. The top ten hold roughly a tenth of the sample, which has hundreds of thousands of distinct CDR3 sequences, roughly 15% seen once. The time point here: newly diagnosed GD, antithyroid drugs for less than 3 months. RNA isolated from PBMCs was used to make the TCR library. A further study also used this sample, focusing on T cells in Graves' hyperthyroidism and ophthalmopathy.

The sample in question was peripheral blood mononuclear cells (PBMCs), obtained at new diagnosis, from a patient treated with antithyroid drugs. The source is a woman in her 30s with Graves disease.

V and J are TRBV5-6 and TRBJ1-1; 8 nucleotides align to TRBD1. Germline V CDR1 and CDR2: SGHDT, YYEEEE. The CDR3 consists of 15 residues. After removal of 2 bases from V and 4 bases from J, the junction contained 7 bases not matched to a gene. The CDR3 nucleotides read TGTGCCAGCAGCTTTACTCGGACAGGGACCACTGAAGCTTTCTTT. This gives the protein CASSFTRTGTTEAFF. The full variable domain, rest sourced from reference TRBV5-6 and TRBJ1-1, is DAGVTQSPTHLIKTRGQQVTLRCSPKSGHDTVSWYQQALGQGPQFIFQYYEEEERQRGNFPDRFSGHQFPNYSSELNVNALLLGDSALYLCASSFTRTGTTEAFFGQGTRLTVV.

Turning to this clonotype: It may be a read error: a sequence one base away is much more abundant. The rearrangement links TRBV15 to TRBJ2-5; 12 nucleotides match TRBD2. Germline CDR1 is LNHNV and CDR2 is YYDKDF (reference sequence). The CDR3 is made up of 16 amino acids. J gave up 11 bases and V 5 bases, and 15 bases lay outside the gene matches. In DNA form, the CDR3 reads TGTGCCACCAGCGGTCCGACTAGCGGGAGTACCGATGAGCAGTACTTC. This codes for CATSGPTSGSTDEQYF.

This clonotype was detected ten times or more. The V gene is TRBV11-2, the J gene TRBJ2-1; no clear D. V dropped 2 bases and J dropped 3 bases, with 8 bases sitting between them. The CDR3 consists of 14 residues. The germline CDR1 and CDR2 sequences are SGHAT and FQNNGV. The chain's CDR3 is CASSLSFLYNEQFF. Here the CDR3 DNA reads TGTGCCAGCAGCTTATCTTTCCTCTACAATGAGCAGTTCTTC.

This clonotype was detected many times. CDR3 region: CASSQAGVTYNEQFF. The CDR3 bases are TGTGCCAGCAGCCAGGCGGGAGTAACTTACAATGAGCAGTTCTTC. This chain joins TRBV3-1 and TRBJ2-1; 7 bases are shared with TRBD2. This CDR3 is built from 15 residues. The germline CDR1 and CDR2 sequences are LGHDT and YNNKEL (reference sequence). Trimming cost V 3 bases and J 4 bases; bases outside gene matches: 6.

In its sample, this clonotype was seen a few times. J is TRBJ2-3 and V is TRBV29-1; D gene unclear. Germline CDR1 is SQVTM and CDR2 is ANQGSEA. The length of the CDR3 is 15 residues. V gave up 0 bases and J gave up 8 bases, with 18 bases separating them. Here the CDR3 DNA reads TGCAGCGTTGAAGATTGGTTTACTGAGTACACTACGCAGTATTTT. Amino acids: CSVEDWFTEYTTQYF.

This sequence joins TRBV20-1 and TRBJ2-1, with 8 bases identical to TRBD2. V trimming: 6 bases; J trimming: 7 bases; junction bases outside the gene matches: 11. CDR1 and CDR2 (germline): DFQATT, SNEGSKA (reference sequence). The CDR3 contains 14 residues. DNA for the CDR3: TGCAGTGCCATGAGCGGGAGAGTAGGTAATGAGCAGTTCTTC. The encoded protein is CSAMSGRVGNEQFF.

The table lists this clonotype with many counts. This chain connects TRBV5-5 to TRBJ1-5; D gene unclear. V shed 7 bases and J shed 3 bases, with 8 bases lying between them. From germline, CDR1 is SGHKS and CDR2 YYEKEE (reference sequence). The CDR3 runs to 12 residues. The CDR3 spells CASGAVNQPQHF. CDR3 bases: TGTGCCAGCGGCGCGGTCAATCAGCCCCAGCATTTT.

The chain links TRBV15 to TRBJ2-5; D might be TRBD2 (5 bases). CDR1 LNHNV and CDR2 YYDKDF come from the germline V gene (reference sequence). The V end lost 2 bases, the J end lost 5 bases, and 21 bases lay between the germline ends. CDR3 length: 17 amino acids. The CDR3 sequence is CATSRRPSMPGGETQYF. DNA of the CDR3: TGTGCCACCAGCAGAAGACCGAGCATGCCGGGCGGGGAGACCCAGTACTTC.

This clonotype has more than one count but fewer than ten. V and J are TRBV19 and TRBJ2-5; 13 nucleotides align to TRBD2. The CDR3 sequence is 15 residues long. Germline values: CDR1 LNHDA, CDR2 SQIVND (reference sequence). Losses at the gene ends were 6 bases for V and 2 bases for J; bases not matched to a gene: 3. The CDR3 spells CASRALAGGQETQYF. DNA of the CDR3: TGTGCCAGTAGAGCACTAGCGGGAGGGCAAGAGACCCAGTACTTC. Full variable domain (missing parts from reference TRBV19 and TRBJ2-5): DGGITQSPKYLFRKEGQNVTLSCEQNLNHDAMYWYRQDPGQGLRLIYYSQIVNDFQKGDIAEGYSVSREKKESFPLTVTSAQKNPTAFYLCASRALAGGQETQYFGPGTRLLVL.

This clonotype was picked up many times. This chain joins TRBV10-3 and TRBJ2-7; 10 bases line up with TRBD1. Unmatched junction bases numbered 13, after V lost 7 bases and J lost 13 bases. CDR1 is ENHRY and CDR2 is SYGVKD in the germline V gene. The CDR3 is 13 residues long. The CDR3 is CAINSDRGATLYF. CDR3 nucleotide sequence: TGTGCCATCAACTCGGACAGGGGGGCCACCCTCTACTTC.

This clonotype was observed many times. The chain recombines TRBV18 with TRBJ1-2; D call uncertain. The CDR3 runs to 13 residues. The germline V gene encodes CDR1 KGHSH and CDR2 LQKENI. V was cut by 1 base and J by 4 bases, with 7 bases left in between. CDR3 residues: CASSPQRSYGYTF. The CDR3 region has the DNA TGTGCCAGCTCACCACAGAGATCCTATGGCTACACCTTC.

Details on this clonotype: Relative to the germline gene, one junction end is altered; a read error may explain this. Here the CDR3 DNA reads TGCGCCAGCAGCCCTACCCCGGCAGGGGGAAATGAGCGGTTCTTC. It codes for CASSPTPAGGNERFF. This chain links TRBV5-1 with TRBJ2-1, with 7 bases that match TRBD1. The V gene's germline CDR1 is SGHRS and CDR2 YFSETQ. The CDR3 length is 15 residues.

This clonotype has ten or more counts. V and J are TRBV4-1 and TRBJ1-1; D uncertain. Germline CDR1 and CDR2: MGHRA and YSYEKL. The CDR3 extends over 15 amino acids. Trimming removed 0 bases from V and 0 bases from J, with 8 bases in between. In DNA form, the CDR3 reads TGCGCCAGCAGCCAAGATCTTAACCTGAACACTGAAGCTTTCTTT. This encodes CASSQDLNLNTEAFF.

The rearrangement uses TRBV10-2 and TRBJ1-1, with 9 nucleotides matching TRBD1. CDR3 size: 14 residues. Germline CDR1 WSHSY, CDR2 SAAADI. Trimming at V came to 7 bases and at J to 5 bases, leaving 8 bases not matched to a gene. The CDR3 coding sequence is TGCGCCAGCATGACGGACAGGGGAAGGACTGAAGCTTTCTTT. It is translated as CASMTDRGRTEAFF.

This clonotype was found many times. The chain links TRBV11-2 to TRBJ2-1; 12 nucleotides match TRBD2. Losses at the gene ends were 5 bases for V and 6 bases for J; bases not matched to a gene: 5. The CDR3 runs to 15 residues. Germline loops: CDR1 SGHAT, CDR2 FQNNGV. The DNA of the CDR3 is TGTGCCAGCAGCCTAGCGGGAGGGAAGGCCAATGAGCAGTTCTTC. Its protein is CASSLAGGKANEQFF.

This clonotype turned up a few times. The chain joins TRBV28 to TRBJ2-3; D is possibly TRBD2 (5 bases). V lost 8 bases and J 4 bases, leaving 10 bases between the germline ends. CDR1 and CDR2 from the germline V gene are MDHEN and SYDVKM. CDR3 size: 12 residues. The CDR3 nucleotides read TGTGCCAGCGCTGGGAGCCCAGATACGCAGTATTTT. Residues: CASAGSPDTQYF.

Ten or more counts support this clonotype. V and J are TRBV12-3 or TRBV12-4 and TRBJ2-3; the D gene is possibly TRBD2 (6 bases). Trimming removed 3 bases from V and 0 bases from J, with 13 bases in between. The length of the CDR3 is 16 residues. The CDR3: CASSFGGIRSTDTQYF. In DNA, the CDR3 is TGTGCCAGCAGTTTCGGCGGGATCCGAAGCACAGATACGCAGTATTTT.

This clonotype was recorded a few times. The chain combines TRBV30 with TRBJ2-7, with unresolved D. This CDR3 region has 14 residues. Germline V CDR1 and CDR2: GTSNPN, SVGIG (reference sequence). V lost 0 bases to trimming and J lost 5 bases, with 14 bases between them. As DNA, the CDR3 is TGTGCCTGGAGTGTTGGATTTCGAGGAGACGAGCAGTACTTC. Its protein product is CAWSVGFRGDEQYF. Looking up the rest from reference TRBV30 and TRBJ2-7 gives the full variable domain: SQTIHQWPATLVQPVGSPLSLECTVEGTSNPNLYWYRQAAGRGLQLLFYSVGIGQISSEVPQNLSASRPQDRQFILSSKKLLLSDSGFYLCAWSVGFRGDEQYFGPGTRLTVT.